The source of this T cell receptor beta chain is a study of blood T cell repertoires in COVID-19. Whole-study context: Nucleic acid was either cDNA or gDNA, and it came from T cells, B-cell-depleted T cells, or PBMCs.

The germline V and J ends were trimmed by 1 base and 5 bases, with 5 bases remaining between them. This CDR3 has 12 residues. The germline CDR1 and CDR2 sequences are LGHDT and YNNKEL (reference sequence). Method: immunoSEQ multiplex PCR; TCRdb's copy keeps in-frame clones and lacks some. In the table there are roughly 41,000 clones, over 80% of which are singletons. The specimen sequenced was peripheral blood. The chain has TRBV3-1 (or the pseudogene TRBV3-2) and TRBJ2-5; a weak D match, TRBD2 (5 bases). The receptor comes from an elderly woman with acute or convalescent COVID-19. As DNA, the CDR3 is TGTGCCAGCAGCCAAGCGGGGGAGACCCAGTACTTC. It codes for CASSQAGETQYF.